The clone carrying this TCR beta chain was found a few times. This sample stems from a study of cytomegalovirus exposure and HLA in healthy donors. The CDR3 runs 13 residues. Trimming took 4 bases from V and 3 from J, leaving 11 bases between them. Germline values: CDR1 SGHDT, CDR2 YYEEEE. Libraries were prepared by immunoSEQ multiplex PCR; TCRdb keeps only in-frame clonotypes and omits some of them. The sample carries over 200,000 clones, roughly 80% recorded once. The material sequenced was PBMCs. The source is a woman under 30 in good health and CMV-seronegative. The J gene is TRBJ2-7, the V gene TRBV5-6; D possibly matches TRBD1 or TRBD2 (5 bases each). The CDR3 loop is CASSRGRDYEQYF. The DNA of the CDR3 is TGTGCCAGCAGCCGGGGCCGGGACTACGAGCAGTACTTC.